One and the same sample provided the 32 T cell receptor beta chains below, sequenced in a study of T-cell memory formation after mild COVID-19. TCRdb passed the 5' RACE reads through MiXCR, listing each CDR3 protein once. Among approximately 290,000 distinct CDR3 sequences, approximately 15% were seen once, and the ten largest hold about a fifth. What was sequenced was PBMCs or a T cell subset sorted from them (not recorded which). The receptors were sampled from a man younger than 35 who had mild COVID-19 (a few samples of this study predate the infection). Cell type and time point are not known.

This clonotype was recorded a few times. V usage is TRBV7-9 and J usage is TRBJ2-7; TRBD2 might be the D (5 bases). CDR1 is SEHNR and CDR2 is FQNEAQ in the germline V gene (reference sequence). The ends were cut back, 5 bases at V and 2 bases at J, with 13 bases in the middle. This CDR3 comprises 14 residues. DNA for the CDR3: TGTGCCAGCAGCGCACGGGGATCCCCCTACGAGCAGTACGTC. Its protein product is CASSARGSPYEQYV.

This clonotype was detected ten times or more. The chain combines TRBV12-3 or TRBV12-4 with TRBJ2-3, with D perhaps matching TRBD1 or TRBD2 (5 bases each). The ends were cut back, 6 bases at V and 4 bases at J, with 14 bases in the middle. This CDR3 region has 14 residues. CDR3 in DNA: TGTGCCAGCAGGCCGGGGCGGCCGGCAGATACGCAGTATTTT. Its protein product is CASRPGRPADTQYF.

This clonotype was detected ten times or more. The J gene is TRBJ1-1, the V gene TRBV6-2 or TRBV6-3; weak D call: TRBD1 (5 bases). This CDR3 region has 12 residues. Trimming stripped 2 bases from V and 7 bases from J, with 8 bases between. Germline CDR1 MNHEY, CDR2 SVGEGT. CDR3 nucleotide sequence: TGTGCCAGCAGTTACAGGGGTCATGAAGCTTTCTTT. Protein: CASSYRGHEAFF.

This chain connects TRBV6-2 or TRBV6-3 to TRBJ2-7; D gene ambiguous. The germline V gene encodes CDR1 MNHEY and CDR2 SVGEGT. This CDR3 comprises 12 residues. The germline V and J ends were trimmed by 3 bases and 4 bases, with 7 bases remaining between them. The CDR3 DNA reads TGTGCCAGCAGTTATGGGGTATACGAGCAGTACTTC. It codes for CASSYGVYEQYF.

A few counts support this clonotype. V is TRBV3-1 and J is TRBJ2-4; D may match TRBD1 or TRBD2 (6 bases each). The CDR3 is made up of 17 amino acids. Germline CDR1 is LGHDT and CDR2 is YNNKEL (reference sequence). Trimming cost V 0 bases and J 2 bases, with 14 bases left between them. CDR3 residues: CASSQDKGGRTKNIQYF. The CDR3 nucleotides are TGTGCCAGCAGCCAAGATAAGGGGGGCCGTACCAAAAACATTCAGTACTTC.

This clonotype was observed a few times. The rearrangement links TRBV4-2 to TRBJ1-6; D is ambiguous. The CDR3 spans 15 residues. The germline V gene has CDR1 LGHNA and CDR2 YNFKEQ. V was pared by 1 base and J by 4 bases, with 8 bases between. The CDR3 loop is CASSQGEGYNSPLHF. DNA for the CDR3: TGTGCCAGCAGCCAAGGTGAAGGGTATAATTCACCCCTCCACTTT.

The chain carries TRBV5-8 and TRBJ1-1, with no clear D. V was pared by 1 base and J by 7 bases, with 11 bases between. CDR3 length equals 13 residues. In germline, CDR1 is SGHTS, CDR2 YDEGEE. The CDR3 loop reads CASSLFVRSEAFF. In nucleotides, the CDR3 is TGTGCCAGCAGCTTGTTCGTCCGGAGTGAAGCTTTCTTT. The variable domain in full, with the rest retrieved from reference TRBV5-8 and TRBJ1-1, is EAGVTQSPTHLIKTRGQQATLRCSPISGHTSVYWYQQALGLGLQFLLWYDEGEERNRGNFPPRFSGRQFPNYSSELNVNALELEDSALYLCASSLFVRSEAFFGQGTRLTVV.

There are a few counts of this clonotype. The V call is TRBV18, the J call TRBJ2-7; 10 positions agree with TRBD1. Germline values: CDR1 KGHSH, CDR2 LQKENI. This CDR3 is 15 amino acids long. With 0 bases clipped from V and 2 bases from J, the junction kept 1 base outside the gene matches. This CDR3 is CASSPPGQGAYEQYV. CDR3 DNA: TGTGCCAGCTCACCACCTGGACAGGGGGCCTACGAGCAGTACGTC.

The V call is TRBV20-1, the J call TRBJ2-3; D gene ambiguous. CDR3 length: 12 residues. Trimming removed 3 bases from V and 6 bases from J, with 10 bases in between. Germline V gene data show CDR1 as DFQATT and CDR2 as SNEGSKA (reference sequence). In DNA form, the CDR3 reads TGCAGTGCTAGCTCGCCCTGGGATACGCAGTATTTT. Translating it yields CSASSPWDTQYF.

The V gene is TRBV7-2, the J gene TRBJ1-4; no definite D call. V dropped 1 base and J dropped 0 bases, with 9 bases sitting between them. Germline V CDR1 and CDR2: SGHTA, FQGNSA. The CDR3 is 16 amino acids. The CDR3 bases are TGTGCCAGCAGCTTAGACGTGTATGCAACTAATGAAAAACTGTTTTTT. Its protein product is CASSLDVYATNEKLFF.

The chain has TRBV9 and TRBJ1-2; possibly TRBD1 for D (5 bases). CDR1 and CDR2 (germline): SGDLS, YYNGEE. This CDR3 has 15 amino acids. V was shortened by 4 bases and J by 5 bases, with 18 bases between the two germline ends. CDR3 sequence: CASSSQTALDYGYTF. For the CDR3, the DNA is TGTGCCAGCAGCTCCCAGACAGCGTTAGATTATGGCTACACCTTC.

This chain connects TRBV7-2 to TRBJ2-3; no reliable D call. V lost 2 bases to trimming and J lost 3 bases, with 6 bases between them. Germline V gives CDR1 SGHTA, CDR2 FQGNSA. The CDR3 has 13 residues. The CDR3 DNA reads TGTGCCAGCAGCTTAAGGATGACAGATACGCAGTATTTT. As protein: CASSLRMTDTQYF.

This clonotype was seen many times. This rearrangement joins TRBV7-2 to TRBJ1-2; D call uncertain. Trimming cost V 1 base and J 3 bases, with 6 bases left between them. CDR3 length: 13 residues. In germline, CDR1 is SGHTA, CDR2 FQGNSA. CDR3 loop: CASSLGLDYGYTF. In DNA, the CDR3 is TGTGCCAGCAGCTTAGGGTTGGACTATGGCTACACCTTC. The variable domain in full, completed from reference TRBV7-2 and TRBJ1-2, reads GAGVSQSPSNKVTEKGKDVELRCDPISGHTALYWYRQSLGQGLEFLIYFQGNSAPDKSGLPSDRFSAERTGGSVSTLTIQRTQQEDSAVYLCASSLGLDYGYTFGSGTRLTVV.

This clonotype has ten or more counts. The chain has TRBV4-3 and TRBJ2-3, with D perhaps TRBD1 (6 bases). V dropped 6 bases and J dropped 4 bases, with 11 bases sitting between them. The CDR3 extends over 13 amino acids. Germline V lookup: CDR1 LGHNA, CDR2 YSLEER. CDR3 in amino acids: CASSARGADTQYF. The CDR3 DNA is TGCGCCAGCAGTGCCAGGGGCGCAGATACGCAGTATTTT.

This chain links TRBV15 with TRBJ2-3; D is uncertain. The CDR3 extends over 13 amino acids. The germline V and J ends were trimmed by 5 bases and 4 bases, with 10 bases remaining between them. In germline, CDR1 is LNHNV, CDR2 YYDKDF (reference sequence). Here the CDR3 reads CATSGRRPDTQYF. The CDR3 nucleotides are TGTGCCACCAGCGGGCGCCGGCCAGATACGCAGTATTTT.

This clonotype turned up a few times. This chain connects TRBV4-2 to TRBJ2-7; 9 nucleotides align to TRBD2. The V gene end was trimmed by 1 base and the J gene end by 2 bases; junction bases not matched to a gene: 3. The germline CDR1 and CDR2 sequences are LGHNA and YNFKEQ. The CDR3 is 15 amino acids. The CDR3: CASSQAAGGTYEQYF. The CDR3 nucleotides are TGTGCCAGCAGCCAAGCAGCGGGGGGAACCTACGAGCAGTACTTC.

The rearrangement uses TRBV7-2 and TRBJ2-3; D not resolved. The CDR3 has 14 residues. Germline V gene sequence: CDR1 SGHTA, CDR2 FQGNSA. V shed 1 base and J shed 6 bases, with 11 bases lying between them. The CDR3 region has the DNA TGTGCCAGCAGCTTAGAGCCCTCGCGGGATACGCAGTATTTT. Protein product: CASSLEPSRDTQYF. Based on the CDR3 plus reference TRBV7-2 and TRBJ2-3, the full variable domain is GAGVSQSPSNKVTEKGKDVELRCDPISGHTALYWYRQSLGQGLEFLIYFQGNSAPDKSGLPSDRFSAERTGGSVSTLTIQRTQQEDSAVYLCASSLEPSRDTQYFGPGTRLTVL.

In its sample, this clonotype was seen many times. The chain has TRBV5-6 and TRBJ2-3; 9 bases match TRBD1. The J segment lost 6 bases and the V segment lost 4 bases, leaving 12 bases of the junction unmatched. Germline-derived CDR1 and CDR2 are SGHDT and YYEEEE. This CDR3 comprises 16 residues. DNA of the CDR3: TGTGCCAGCAGCCCCCTCGGACAGGGGACAGACGATACGCAGTATTTT. Residues: CASSPLGQGTDDTQYF.

The chain uses TRBV4-1 and TRBJ2-7, with a weak D call TRBD1 (5 bases). Deletions cut 4 bases from V and 0 bases from J, with 10 bases between. The CDR3 contains 14 residues. Looked up from germline, CDR1 is MGHRA and CDR2 is YSYEKL. CDR3 residues: CASSREDSSYEQYV. Here the CDR3 DNA reads TGCGCCAGCAGCCGGGAAGACAGCTCCTACGAGCAGTACGTC.

The sample holds a few counts of this clonotype. The CDR3 region has the DNA TGCAGTGCTAGAGATTGGGGCGGATCCTACGAGCAGTACTTC. It encodes CSARDWGGSYEQYF. The J gene is TRBJ2-7, the V gene TRBV20-1, with D perhaps matching TRBD1 (5 bases). The CDR3 has 14 residues. V dropped 0 bases and J dropped 1 base, with 10 bases sitting between them. The V gene's germline CDR1 is DFQATT and CDR2 SNEGSKA (reference sequence).

The J gene is TRBJ1-6, the V gene TRBV12-3 or TRBV12-4; no definite D call. With 0 bases removed from V and 8 bases from J, the gap between germline ends came to 8 bases. This CDR3 is built from 14 residues. CDR3 DNA sequence: TGTGCCAGCAGTTTAGCGCGAGGGCATTCACCCCTCCACTTT. Its translation is CASSLARGHSPLHF.

The genes are TRBV5-1 and TRBJ2-7; D gene unclear. Germline CDR1 SGHRS, CDR2 YFSETQ. The CDR3 totals 12 residues. V was pared by 3 bases and J by 7 bases, with 11 bases between. The CDR3 here is CASSYGTGEQYF. For the CDR3, the DNA is TGCGCCAGCAGCTATGGTACTGGAGAGCAGTACTTC.

In its sample, this clonotype was seen a few times. This rearrangement joins TRBV5-1 to TRBJ2-5; 8 bases line up with TRBD2. Trimming at V came to 0 bases and at J to 3 bases, leaving 7 bases not matched to a gene. The CDR3 contains 16 residues. Looked up from germline, CDR1 is SGHRS and CDR2 is YFSETQ. CDR3 sequence (DNA): TGCGCCAGCAGCTTGGCGGGGGGGGCCTCGGAAGAGACCCAGTACTTC. It translates to CASSLAGGASEETQYF.

The chain carries TRBV20-1 and TRBJ2-7; 7 nucleotides align to TRBD2. The CDR3 has 12 residues. The junction had 5 bases not matched to a gene; V was cut back by 6 bases and J by 3 bases. The V gene's germline CDR1 is DFQATT and CDR2 SNEGSKA (reference sequence). The CDR3 loop is CSAPRGDYEQYF. DNA for the CDR3: TGCAGTGCCCCTCGGGGGGACTACGAGCAGTACTTC.

This clonotype was detected a few times. J is TRBJ1-5 and V is TRBV7-9; D is uncertain. CDR1 is SEHNR, CDR2 FQNEAQ, per germline (reference sequence). The CDR3 loop spans 16 amino acids. Trimming pared 2 bases from V and 0 bases from J, leaving 11 bases between. Written as DNA, the CDR3 is TGTGCCAGCAGCTTAACCGATGGATATAGCAATCAGCCCCAGCATTTT. This gives the protein CASSLTDGYSNQPQHF.

The rearrangement links TRBV4-3 to TRBJ1-1, with D hard to call. Germline V gene data show CDR1 as LGHNA and CDR2 as YSLEER. The CDR3 covers 13 residues. Trimming took 6 bases from V and 5 from J, leaving 13 bases between them. The CDR3 here is CASSPFLGTEAFF. CDR3 DNA: TGCGCCAGCAGTCCCTTTCTAGGGACTGAAGCTTTCTTT.

V gene TRBV18 combines with J gene TRBJ1-5; D uncertain. The V end was cut by 2 bases, the J end by 1 base, with 15 bases between. The germline CDR1 and CDR2 sequences are KGHSH and LQKENI. CDR3 size: 17 residues. CDR3 in DNA: TGTGCCAGCTCACCAAGGGAAGTAGGTTTAAGCAATCAGCCCCAGCATTTT. Residues: CASSPREVGLSNQPQHF.

A few counts support this clonotype. The chain employs TRBV5-1 and TRBJ1-1; D is ambiguous. V lost 0 bases and J 5 bases, leaving 14 bases between the germline ends. Germline V gene data show CDR1 as SGHRS and CDR2 as YFSETQ. CDR3 length: 15 residues. The CDR3 coding sequence is TGCGCCAGCAGCTTGGCTTTGAAGAGTAGTACTGAAGCTTTCTTT. Its protein is CASSLALKSSTEAFF.

This clonotype showed up just a few times. This chain connects TRBV6-6 to TRBJ1-2; 7 nucleotides agree with TRBD1. This CDR3 region has 14 residues. Germline-derived CDR1 and CDR2 are MNHNY and SVGAGI (reference sequence). Trimming at V came to 5 bases and at J to 6 bases, leaving 9 bases not matched to a gene. The CDR3 nucleotides read TGTGCCAGCAGTCAGACAGGGAGCGCCCATGGCTACACCTTC. Protein: CASSQTGSAHGYTF.

The CDR3 bases are TGCAGTGCTAGGGGTATTTCGGGGGCGCGCACAGATACGCAGTATTTT. Its protein product is CSARGISGARTDTQYF. The V call is TRBV20-1, the J call TRBJ2-3; D may be TRBD1 or TRBD2 (6 bases each). Germline V CDR1 and CDR2: DFQATT, SNEGSKA (reference sequence). Trimming left V 3 bases short and J 1 base short, with 17 bases between. There are 16 residues in the CDR3.

The genes are TRBV9 and TRBJ1-4, with a weak D call TRBD1 (5 bases). Deletions cut 0 bases from V and 7 bases from J, with 10 bases between. CDR3 length: 14 residues. Looked up from germline, CDR1 is SGDLS and CDR2 is YYNGEE. CDR3 nucleotide sequence: TGTGCCAGCAGCGTAGGGGACGGCTCTGAAAAACTGTTTTTT. Translation: CASSVGDGSEKLFF.

J is TRBJ2-4 and V is TRBV6-1; D possibly corresponds to TRBD2 (6 bases). CDR1 MNHNS and CDR2 SASEGT come from the germline V gene. The V gene lost 6 bases and the J gene lost 2 bases, with 8 bases spanning the gap. This CDR3 has 13 residues. CDR3 region: CASRGGPKNIQYF. CDR3 in DNA: TGTGCCAGCAGGGGAGGACCCAAAAACATTCAGTACTTC.